Sequencing of this T cell receptor (beta chain) was carried out in a study of blood T cell repertoires in COVID-19. For the study at large: PBMCs, B-cell-depleted T cells, or T cells provided the cDNA or gDNA that made up the material.

The table came from immunoSEQ multiplex PCR; TCRdb's copy has only in-frame clones and leaves some out. The data hold 300,000 to 450,000 clones, with about 90% observed a single time. Seattle's enrolled individuals joined amid active infection and were then monitored longitudinally. Germline CDR1 is KGHSH and CDR2 is LQKENI. Trimming left V 3 bases short and J 2 bases short, with 7 bases between. The CDR3 has 14 residues. The sequence was obtained from a woman in her 30s with COVID-19, enrolled during active disease. The specimen sequenced was peripheral blood. The genes are TRBV18 and TRBJ2-2, with no clear D. The CDR3, as DNA: TGTGCCAGCTCACCTCCCAGTAACACCGGGGAGCTGTTTTTT. This sequence encodes CASSPPSNTGELFF.